A selection of T cell receptor beta chains follows, all from one sample in a study of blood T cell repertoires in COVID-19. Assay: immunoSEQ multiplex PCR; the TCRdb copy retains only in-frame clones and omits some. The table includes 230,000 or so clones, 90% detected once. The sample was peripheral blood. The receptors were gathered from a woman in her sixties or seventies with COVID-19, enrolled during active disease. The CDR3 runs from the conserved cysteine through the conserved F or W. The D gene is left open where the match is weak. Clone size is given for some rows only: seen once, a few or many times, or a class if the clone is expanded.

CDR3nt,CDR3aa,d_gene,len,v_gene,abundance,j_gene
TGTGCCAGCAGCCAGAATGGCCTCTCCTACAATGAGCAGTTCTTC,CASSQNGLSYNEQFF,NA,15,TRBV11-3,NA,TRBJ2-1
TGTGCCAGTAGTATTGGGCCCGAGCAGTACTTC,CASSIGPEQYF,NA,11,TRBV19,NA,TRBJ2-7
TGTGCCAGCAGAGACGGGACAGGGTCATACGAGCAGTACTTC,CASRDGTGSYEQYF,TRBD1,14,TRBV2,once,TRBJ2-7
TGTGCCAGCTCACCACGGCAGTTGATGAACACCGGGGAGCTGTTTTTT,CASSPRQLMNTGELFF,NA,16,TRBV18,NA,TRBJ2-2
TGTGCCAGCAGTTCCCGAGCCCCGACGACAGGAGATTCACCCCTCCACTTT,CASSSRAPTTGDSPLHF,NA,17,TRBV6-2/TRBV6-3,once,TRBJ1-6
TGTGCCAGCAGTGAAGTCCAGGGCAGTACCACTGAAGCTTTCTTT,CASSEVQGSTTEAFF,NA,15,TRBV25-1,NA,TRBJ1-1
TGTGCCAGCAGCCCCACAGGGGGAAACACCATATATTTT,CASSPTGGNTIYF,NA,13,TRBV7-3,NA,TRBJ1-3
TGTGCCAGCAGTTTAGGAGGGCGGGAAAAACTGTTTTTT,CASSLGGREKLFF,NA,13,TRBV12-3/TRBV12-4,NA,TRBJ1-4
TGTGCCAGCAGCGCCGGGACAGGGGTTATCCATCAGCCCCAGCATTTT,CASSAGTGVIHQPQHF,TRBD1,16,TRBV5-5,NA,TRBJ1-5
TGTGCCAGCAGTTCCCCGGGGGGTACTGACTATGGCTACACCTTC,CASSSPGGTDYGYTF,NA,15,TRBV28,once,TRBJ1-2
TGTGCCAGCACACCAACCGGGACAGGGGGGACTCAGCCCCAGCATTTT,CASTPTGTGGTQPQHF,TRBD1,16,TRBV2,NA,TRBJ1-5
TGTGCCAGCAGTTTATCGCGGACAGGGGGGTATGGCTACACCTTC,CASSLSRTGGYGYTF,TRBD1,15,TRBV27,NA,TRBJ1-2
TGTGCCAGCAGCCAGGTCGGAGAAGGAGGTGAAAAACTGTTTTTT,CASSQVGEGGEKLFF,NA,15,TRBV4-2,NA,TRBJ1-4
TGTGCCAGCAGCCACTCCGGGACAGGGAACACTGAAGCTTTCTTT,CASSHSGTGNTEAFF,TRBD1,15,TRBV3-1/TRBV3-2,NA,TRBJ1-1
TGTGCCAGCAGCTCAATGACAGGGGGCTACGAGCAGTACTTC,CASSSMTGGYEQYF,TRBD1,14,TRBV5-4,NA,TRBJ2-7
TGTGCCAGCAGTTATTCTAGCGGATCCACAGATACGCAGTATTTT,CASSYSSGSTDTQYF,TRBD2,15,TRBV6-2/TRBV6-3,once,TRBJ2-3
TGTGCCATCAGTGACCAGGGGAAAGATACGCAGTATTTT,CAISDQGKDTQYF,NA,13,TRBV10-3,NA,TRBJ2-3
TGTGCCAGCAGCGTAGGGACATCTTATAATTCACCCCTCCACTTT,CASSVGTSYNSPLHF,NA,15,TRBV9,NA,TRBJ1-6
TGTGCCAGCTCTTCAGGGGACGGTGGCTACACCTTC,CASSSGDGGYTF,NA,12,TRBV18,NA,TRBJ1-2
TGTGCCAGCAGCCAAAGATGGAGGACGGAGGGCTATGGCTACACCTTC,CASSQRWRTEGYGYTF,NA,16,TRBV3-1/TRBV3-2,NA,TRBJ1-2
TGTGCCAGCAGCCAAGATGGGACTAGCGGGGGGGCGTCAATCTTC,CASSQDGTSGGASIF,TRBD2,15,TRBV3-1/TRBV3-2,NA,TRBJ2-1
TGTGCCAGCTCACCAGCACAGGATCGGAACACTGAAGCTTTCTTT,CASSPAQDRNTEAFF,NA,15,TRBV18,NA,TRBJ1-1
TGTGCCAGTAGTACTCTCCAGGGGGCTGATGGCTACACCTTC,CASSTLQGADGYTF,TRBD1,14,TRBV19,NA,TRBJ1-2
TGTGCCAGCAGCTTTTCGACAGGCGACTATGGCTACACCTTC,CASSFSTGDYGYTF,NA,14,TRBV7-9,NA,TRBJ1-2
TGTGCCACCCTGGAACGGGGCTCTGGAAACACCATATATTTT,CATLERGSGNTIYF,NA,14,TRBV19,NA,TRBJ1-3